The present TCR beta chain was sequenced within a study of cytomegalovirus exposure and HLA in healthy donors. Study context: Early on, a data release was issued that held 80 million to 90 million unique TCRs from HLA-typed donors. Of all 400 or so donors who were genotyped, roughly 83% belonged to the Caucasian-associated ancestry cluster.

V shed 4 bases, J shed 4 bases, and the junction held 3 bases outside the gene matches. The CDR3 is made up of 14 amino acids. The V gene's germline CDR1 is MNHEY and CDR2 SVGAGI. The study ran its PCR with 60 Vbeta and 13 Jbeta primers. Only in-frame clones appear in the TCRdb table, and some are missing; sequencing was by immunoSEQ multiplex PCR. This sample has 130,000 to 150,000 clones, with 79% found just once. The clonotype comes from a man in his late teens or twenties in good health and CMV-seronegative. The sample consisted of PBMCs. The chain links TRBV6-5 to TRBJ1-4; 7 positions agree with TRBD1. CDR3 sequence (DNA): TGTGCCAGCAGTTCCAACAGGGGTAATGAAAAACTGTTTTTT. The encoded protein is CASSSNRGNEKLFF.